A single sample gave rise to the 4 T cell receptor beta chains below, sequenced in a study of blood T cell repertoires in COVID-19. Profiling relied on immunoSEQ multiplex PCR, and the TCRdb table lists in-frame clones only, not all of them. Counted here are 150,000 to 160,000 clones, more than 80% occurring once; the ten biggest clones make up approximately 0.55%. Sequencing was done on a sample of peripheral blood. These receptors were obtained from a man aged 50-60 years with acute or convalescent COVID-19.

V and J are TRBV27 and TRBJ1-3; 8 bases agree with TRBD1. The CDR3 consists of 19 residues. CDR1 and CDR2 from the germline V gene are MNHEY and SMNVEV (reference sequence). Trimming took 5 bases from V and 0 from J; bases not matched to a gene: 15. The CDR3 sequence: CASSRRIPGQVISGNTIYF. The CDR3, as DNA: TGTGCCAGCAGTCGGAGAATACCGGGACAGGTTATCTCTGGAAACACCATATATTTT.

The rearrangement joins TRBV28 to TRBJ1-6; TRBD1 might be the D (6 bases). V lost 6 bases, J lost 3 bases, and 9 bases lay in between. In germline, CDR1 is MDHEN, CDR2 SYDVKM. The CDR3 is 14 amino acids. The CDR3 loop is CASSKQGYNSPLHF. In nucleotides, the CDR3 is TGTGCCAGCAGCAAACAGGGCTATAATTCACCCCTCCACTTT.

The chain has TRBV10-3 and TRBJ1-1; TRBD1 agrees at 10 bases. Germline V gene lookup returns CDR1 ENHRY and CDR2 SYGVKD. V shed 4 bases, J shed 0 bases, and the junction held 11 bases outside the gene matches. The CDR3 totals 18 residues. The DNA of the CDR3 is TGTGCCATCAGTGTTGAGGGACAGGGGATCGTGTTGAACACTGAAGCTTTCTTT. Protein: CAISVEGQGIVLNTEAFF.

This clone was counted a single time. The chain couples TRBV27 to TRBJ2-7, with 7 bases fitting TRBD1. Per the germline V gene, CDR1 is MNHEY and CDR2 is SMNVEV (reference sequence). V gave up 7 bases and J gave up 0 bases; unmatched junction bases: 6. CDR3 size: 14 residues. CDR3 loop: CASKARDSSYEQYF. Written as DNA, the CDR3 is TGTGCCAGCAAGGCCCGGGACAGCTCCTACGAGCAGTACTTC.